This T cell receptor beta chain was recovered during a study of identical twins. TCRdb reprocessed the 5' RACE reads with MiXCR, giving one entry per CDR3 protein. Altogether roughly 490,000 distinct CDR3 sequences are present, roughly an eighth being singletons, with the ten largest covering approximately 0.98%. Study-wide results and caveats: Conclusions were drawn cross-sectionally by statistical analysis, without following the same donors. Sharing of beta out-of-frame sequences by twins showed a weaker excess.

As regards this clonotype: Its specificity is unknown.

All donors comprised healthy Caucasians. These data were also filed under a second study, of yellow fever vaccine responses in identical twins.

This clonotype was sampled from a woman between 18 and 29 years old in good health. The specimen sequenced was CD4+ T cells sorted from blood.

The CDR3 reads CSVGLAAPNTGELFF. DNA of the CDR3: TGCAGCGTTGGGTTGGCCGCCCCGAACACCGGGGAGCTGTTTTTT. The chain joins TRBV29-1 to TRBJ2-2; D gene uncertain. Trimming cost V 4 bases and J 0 bases, with 12 bases left between them. There are 15 residues in the CDR3. Germline V gene sequence: CDR1 SQVTM, CDR2 ANQGSEA.